This entry concerns a single T cell receptor beta chain. Its antigen specificity is not known. The sample holds no much larger clone one base away, and base qualities are not on file. CDR1 and CDR2 are read off the germline V gene (reference sequence) as GTSNPN and SVGIG. The V and J ends are trimmed by 5 bases and 0 bases, leaving 8 bases between them. The CDR3 has 14 amino acids, counting the end cysteine and phenylalanine. CDR3 DNA only is kept here, 42 bases in frame from base 1. Healthy HIV-negative adults with no recently reported acute infections or vaccinations were included as donors. All donors were Caucasian adults living in Nashville, Tennessee, USA. CD4+ T cells were enriched by magnetic negative selection; naive cells were then positively selected on CD45RA, and the negative fraction formed the memory subset. After blood collection by leukapheresis, PBMCs were isolated using Ficoll-Histopaque density gradient centrifugation and then cryopreserved in the vapor phase of liquid nitrogen. Analytical flow cytometry was used to check the purity and quantity of every magnetically sorted T cell population. Genomic DNA was isolated from each sorted fraction and quantified by UV absorbance on a Nanodrop 2000c.

The data were taken from a study of shared clonotypes between healthy human individuals (dated by TCRdb to 2019 to 2021). Regarding the complete study: A couple of women and a few men aged 18 to 49 years were included in the cohort. To increase sequencing depth and limit assay-specific biases, different laboratories used diverse techniques to prepare libraries and sequence TCR repertoires. For each donor, CD4 naive and CD4 memory were each given three plates, CD8 naive was given two plates, and CD8 memory was given one plate. Between about 0.85 and 8.9 billion PBMCs per donor were obtained by leukapheresis. The study deeply sequenced blood TCR repertoires of five healthy adults to estimate repertoire size and the extent of clonotype sharing between individuals. General study outcomes and caveats: The small number of donors limited the genetic and exposure-history diversity represented. Estimated clonotype richness was generally larger for naive than for memory subsets. Compared with non-shared clonotypes, clonotypes shared by all four sorted-subset donors had higher generation probabilities. Based on pairwise subsampling, the degree of clonotype sharing among donors was expected to be affected by sequencing depth. Rarefaction of sorted-subset datasets indicated incomplete sequencing despite the large sequencing depth. Sharing across a few donors was observed for roughly 5.4% of naive CD4, around 3.5% of naive CD8, around 2.5% of memory CD4, and less than 0.45% of memory CD8 clonotypes. Sampling was restricted to blood, and TCR repertoires in tissues likely differ from the TCR repertoires found in blood.

Using the deep immunoSEQ assay, multiplex PCR amplified TCR CDR3 regions from genomic DNA. Genomic DNA extracted from each cell subset was distributed evenly over all wells of several immunoSEQ 96-well plates, and each plate served as one replicate. For sorted subsets, roughly 200 ng of genomic DNA, equivalent to roughly 33,000 T cell genomes, went into each replicate PCR. Purified libraries were measured with a Qubit 3.0 fluorometer, size-checked on a Bioanalyzer 2100, and measured again with the KAPA Library Quantification kit. A separate single-read 150-cycle Illumina NextSeq 550 flow cell was used to sequence each immunoSEQ 96-well plate. The study's own analysis went as follows. The immunoSEQ output contained only junctional sequences without quality scores, so filtering could not match that applied to full-length reads. Sequences were annotated with PyIR, a Python wrapper for IgBLAST v1.9, and V/J genes and CDR3 were assigned using IMGT germline references. Reads were filtered out if the reads had weak V/J assignments (E-value above 1e-6), no CDR3, stop codons, out-of-frame junctions, or ambiguous translated residues. V3J clonotypes were defined as sequences sharing an identical inferred V gene, J gene, and CDR3 amino acid sequence. Percentage overlap between repertoires was computed as shared unique clonotypes divided by the size of the smaller repertoire. Richness of each repertoire was evaluated using RTK rarefaction, the Chao1 estimator, and Recon v2.1 estimates of unobserved clonotypes. For all TCRbeta clonotypes obtained by the gDNA method from a few donors, generation probabilities were computed with OLGA. Imported from immuneACCESS, the table was reduced by TCRdb to in-frame sequences with V and J called. These copies leave out some clones; in studies compared against another copy, an unresolved V gene accounts for under half, and the cause of the remainder is not known. V and J calls plus clone size are reproduced from that table; the DNA served to infer D and trimming. The table for this sample lists around 1.1 million clones; approximately 75% of them were counted only once. The ten largest account for almost 0.9% of the sample.

The chain links TRBV30 with TRBJ2-6, with the D gene not confidently named. The clonotype originates from a man between 18 and 35 years old in good health. Some clones in this sample may be carry-over from other donors' samples. Sequencing was performed on memory CD4+ T cells from PBMCs. According to the study, the label for this sample's cell subset or site signals: CD45RA-negative fraction. For the CDR3, the sequence is CAWLSISGANVLTF. The bases read TGTGCCTGGCTTTCCATCTCTGGGGCCAACGTCCTGACTTTC.